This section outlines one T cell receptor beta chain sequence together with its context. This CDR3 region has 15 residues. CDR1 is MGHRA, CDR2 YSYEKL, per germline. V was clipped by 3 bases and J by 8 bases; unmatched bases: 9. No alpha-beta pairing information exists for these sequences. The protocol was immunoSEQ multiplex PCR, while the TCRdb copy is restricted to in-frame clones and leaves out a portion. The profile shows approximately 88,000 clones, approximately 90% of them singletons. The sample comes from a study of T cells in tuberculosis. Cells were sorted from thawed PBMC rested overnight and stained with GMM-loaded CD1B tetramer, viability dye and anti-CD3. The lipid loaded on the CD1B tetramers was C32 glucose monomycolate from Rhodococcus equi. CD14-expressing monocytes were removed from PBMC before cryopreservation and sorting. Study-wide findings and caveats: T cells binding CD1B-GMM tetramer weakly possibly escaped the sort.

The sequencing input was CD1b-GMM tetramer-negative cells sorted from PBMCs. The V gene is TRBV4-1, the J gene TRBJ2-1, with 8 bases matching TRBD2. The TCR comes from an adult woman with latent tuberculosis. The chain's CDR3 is CASSHRITSGDEQFF. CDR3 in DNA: TGCGCCAGCAGCCATCGAATTACTAGCGGCGATGAGCAGTTCTTC.